The 32 T cell receptor beta chains given below trace back to one sample, sequenced in a study of blood T cell repertoires in COVID-19. Repertoires were generated with immunoSEQ multiplex PCR, while TCRdb's copy carries only in-frame clones and drops some. The sample records approximately 440,000 clones, 90% being singletons. The sequenced sample was PBMCs or T cells enriched from blood (not recorded which). Receptors were obtained from a man aged 18 to 30 who had recovered from COVID-19.

The chain joins TRBV10-3 to TRBJ1-2; no firm D call. Germline loops: CDR1 ENHRY, CDR2 SYGVKD. Trimming cost V 2 bases and J 6 bases, with 16 bases left between them. The CDR3 sequence is 15 residues long. The DNA for the CDR3 is TGTGCCATCAGTGAGACCCGACAAGGTCGTGATGGCTACACCTTC. It codes for CAISETRQGRDGYTF.

The CDR3: CASSLYAGSSGNTIYF. For the CDR3, the DNA is TGCGCCAGCAGCTTGTACGCAGGCAGCTCTGGAAACACCATATATTTT. The chain is built from TRBV5-1 and TRBJ1-3; D gene ambiguous. Germline V gene lookup returns CDR1 SGHRS and CDR2 YFSETQ. Trimming stripped 1 base from V and 0 bases from J, with 11 bases between. This CDR3 is built from 16 residues.

This clone is a singleton in its sample. V gene TRBV2 combines with J gene TRBJ1-5, with D maybe TRBD1 (5 bases). Trimming removed 6 bases at V and 0 bases at J, with 15 bases between. This CDR3 comprises 16 residues. Germline loops: CDR1 SNHLY, CDR2 FYNNEI. The CDR3 loop reads CASRDLGGGSNQPQHF. The CDR3 DNA sequence: TGTGCCAGCAGGGACCTGGGGGGAGGTAGCAATCAGCCCCAGCATTTT.

This sequence joins TRBV4-1 and TRBJ1-2; 7 nucleotides align to TRBD1. V gave up 3 bases and J gave up 4 bases; unmatched junction bases: 14. Germline V gives CDR1 MGHRA, CDR2 YSYEKL. There are 17 residues in the CDR3. The CDR3 loop is CASSQGPSTGYGYGYTF. CDR3 sequence (DNA): TGCGCCAGCAGCCAGGGCCCCTCGACAGGGTACGGCTATGGCTACACCTTC.

With respect to this clone: The same CDR3 can be traced to other DNA sequences in this sample. V gene TRBV27 combines with J gene TRBJ1-5; D is ambiguous. V was trimmed by 3 bases and J by 1 base, leaving 7 bases between them. Germline CDR1 MNHEY, CDR2 SMNVEV (reference sequence). This CDR3 spans 14 amino acids. DNA for the CDR3: TGTGCCAGCAGTTTGGGCGGGAGCAATCAGCCCCAGCATTTT. Protein product: CASSLGGSNQPQHF.

J is TRBJ1-3 and V is TRBV9; D might be TRBD1 (6 bases). The CDR3 has 16 residues. V was pared by 4 bases and J by 0 bases, with 14 bases between. From germline, CDR1 is SGDLS and CDR2 YYNGEE. The CDR3 DNA sequence: TGTGCCAGCAGCACCCCCGACAGGACCTCTGGAAACACCATATATTTT. Its translation is CASSTPDRTSGNTIYF.

The gene calls are TRBV28 and TRBJ1-2; possible D gene TRBD1, 6 bases. V was trimmed by 4 bases and J by 3 bases, leaving 15 bases between them. Germline V gene sequence: CDR1 MDHEN, CDR2 SYDVKM. There are 15 residues in the CDR3. In DNA, the CDR3 is TGTGCCAGCAGTTCAGCCTCAGGGGCTGACTATGGCTACACCTTC. Amino acids: CASSSASGADYGYTF.

This rearrangement joins TRBV19 to TRBJ1-3; no firm D call. Trimming stripped 3 bases from V and 0 bases from J, with 9 bases between. Germline CDR1 is LNHDA and CDR2 is SQIVND (reference sequence). The CDR3 runs 15 residues. CDR3 bases: TGTGCCAGTAGTATTCAGGATCTCTCTGGAAACACCATATATTTT. Protein product: CASSIQDLSGNTIYF.

This chain joins TRBV18 and TRBJ2-2; TRBD2 matches 13 bases. After removal of 3 bases from V and 3 bases from J, the junction contained 1 base not matched to a gene. Looked up from germline, CDR1 is KGHSH and CDR2 is LQKENI. The length of the CDR3 is 16 residues. The CDR3 DNA sequence: TGTGCCAGCTCACCGGGACTAGCGGGATACACCGGGGAGCTGTTTTTT. This gives the protein CASSPGLAGYTGELFF.

The rearrangement links TRBV4-1 to TRBJ2-1; weak D call: TRBD1 (6 bases). The CDR3 sequence is 12 residues long. The germline CDR1 and CDR2 sequences are MGHRA and YSYEKL. V was clipped by 5 bases and J by 7 bases, with 9 bases between them. The CDR3 DNA sequence: TGCGCCAGCAGCTCCCAGGGGAATGAGCAGTTCTTC. This sequence encodes CASSSQGNEQFF.

The gene calls are TRBV15 and TRBJ2-5; D perhaps matches TRBD1 (5 bases). The CDR3 is 15 residues long. The germline V gene has CDR1 LNHNV and CDR2 YYDKDF (reference sequence). V dropped 0 bases and J dropped 1 base, with 9 bases sitting between them. The CDR3 spells CATSRDQGAQETQYF. CDR3 sequence (DNA): TGTGCCACCAGCAGAGACCAAGGGGCCCAAGAGACCCAGTACTTC.

The chain links TRBV2 to TRBJ1-2; 7 bases match TRBD1. V lost 6 bases, J lost 6 bases, and 7 bases stayed unmatched. The CDR3 covers 13 residues. Germline V gives CDR1 SNHLY, CDR2 FYNNEI. DNA of the CDR3: TGTGCCAGCAGCCGTCGACAGGGCAATGGCTACACCTTC. Its translation: CASSRRQGNGYTF.

This clone was seen once. V and J are TRBV19 and TRBJ1-5, with 8 bases identical to TRBD1. The CDR3 loop spans 15 amino acids. CDR1 and CDR2 (germline): LNHDA, SQIVND (reference sequence). The V and J ends lost 6 bases and 7 bases, in that order; junction bases with no gene match: 11. CDR3 loop: CASSLGGTGRQPQHF. The CDR3, as DNA: TGTGCCAGTAGCCTGGGAGGGACAGGACGACAGCCCCAGCATTTT. Complete variable domain (other parts from reference TRBV19 and TRBJ1-5): DGGITQSPKYLFRKEGQNVTLSCEQNLNHDAMYWYRQDPGQGLRLIYYSQIVNDFQKGDIAEGYSVSREKKESFPLTVTSAQKNPTAFYLCASSLGGTGRQPQHFGDGTRLSIL.

The V and J genes are TRBV27 and TRBJ1-4, with TRBD1 matching 7 bases. The CDR3 is 15 amino acids. The germline V gene has CDR1 MNHEY and CDR2 SMNVEV (reference sequence). J gave up 6 bases and V 5 bases, and 9 bases lay outside the gene matches. The CDR3 loop is CASSTEGGADEKLFF. The CDR3 DNA reads as TGTGCCAGCAGTACCGAAGGGGGCGCGGATGAAAAACTGTTTTTT. Full variable domain (rest looked up from reference TRBV27 and TRBJ1-4): EAQVTQNPRYLITVTGKKLTVTCSQNMNHEYMSWYRQDPGLGLRQIYYSMNVEVTDKGDVPEGYKVSRKEKRNFPLILESPSPNQTSLYFCASSTEGGADEKLFFGSGTQLSVL.

V is TRBV5-1 and J is TRBJ2-7; a weak D match, TRBD1 (6 bases). The V gene lost 3 bases and the J gene lost 4 bases, with 11 bases spanning the gap. The V gene's germline CDR1 is SGHRS and CDR2 YFSETQ. This CDR3 is built from 13 residues. This chain's CDR3 is CASSSRQGYEQYF. In DNA form, the CDR3 reads TGCGCCAGCAGCTCCCGCCAGGGGTACGAGCAGTACTTC.

V and J are TRBV6-5 and TRBJ1-5; the match to TRBD1 covers 9 bases. Germline CDR1 and CDR2: MNHEY and SVGAGI. V was pared by 5 bases and J by 6 bases, with 8 bases of the junction left unmatched. There are 15 residues in the CDR3. As DNA, the CDR3 is TGTGCCAGCAGTCGGACAGGGGTTATGTTTCAGCCCCAGCATTTT. Amino acids: CASSRTGVMFQPQHF.

The rearrangement uses TRBV12-5 and TRBJ1-1; a possible D gene is TRBD1 (5 bases). The CDR3 runs 13 residues. Looked up from germline, CDR1 is LGHNT and CDR2 is FRNRAP. The V end lost 2 bases, the J end lost 4 bases, and 8 bases lay between the germline ends. The DNA of the CDR3 is TGTGCTAGTGGTTTGCCCGGGGGCACTGAAGCTTTCTTT. It yields the protein CASGLPGGTEAFF.

CDR3 loop: CASRRGLREEKLFF. The DNA of the CDR3 is TGTGCCAGCAGGCGGGGACTTAGGGAGGAAAAACTGTTTTTT. The chain joins TRBV3-1 (or the pseudogene TRBV3-2) to TRBJ1-4, with D possibly matching TRBD1 (5 bases). CDR1 is LGHDT, CDR2 YNNKEL, per germline (reference sequence). Trimming stripped 6 bases from V and 8 bases from J, with 16 bases between. The CDR3 runs 14 residues.

This clone has only one observation. This chain links TRBV27 with TRBJ1-1, with TRBD1 as a possible D gene (6 bases). This CDR3 spans 15 amino acids. V was trimmed by 4 bases and J by 1 base, leaving 13 bases between them. Germline V gene lookup returns CDR1 MNHEY and CDR2 SMNVEV (reference sequence). This CDR3 is CASSWGGVRNTEAFF. CDR3 in DNA: TGTGCCAGCAGTTGGGGGGGCGTAAGGAACACTGAAGCTTTCTTT.

The rearrangement uses TRBV6-2 or TRBV6-3 and TRBJ2-2, with D unresolved. The V and J ends lost 2 bases and 5 bases respectively, with 6 bases between them. The CDR3 covers 13 residues. In germline, CDR1 is MNHEY, CDR2 SVGEGT. For the CDR3, the DNA is TGTGCCAGCAGTTACCGGCGGACCGGGGAGCTGTTTTTT. Residues: CASSYRRTGELFF.

Only a few counts were recorded for this clone. The rearrangement joins TRBV18 to TRBJ1-1, with TRBD1 matching 7 bases. The junction had 13 bases not matched to a gene; V was cut back by 2 bases and J by 7 bases. In germline, CDR1 is KGHSH, CDR2 LQKENI. CDR3 size: 16 residues. The CDR3 loop reads CASSPITGARRIEAFF. CDR3 nucleotides: TGTGCCAGCTCACCAATTACAGGGGCTCGGAGAATTGAAGCTTTCTTT.

This chain connects TRBV28 to TRBJ2-3; D gene unclear. The V gene lost 6 bases and the J gene lost 3 bases, with 10 bases spanning the gap. Germline CDR1 reads MDHEN; CDR2 reads SYDVKM. CDR3 size: 13 residues. The CDR3 sequence is CASSSPGTDTQYF. The DNA for the CDR3 is TGTGCCAGCAGCTCCCCCGGGACAGATACGCAGTATTTT.

This sequence joins TRBV20-1 and TRBJ1-1; unclear D gene. V shed 4 bases and J shed 8 bases, with 11 bases lying between them. CDR1 is DFQATT, CDR2 SNEGSKA, per germline (reference sequence). The CDR3 is made up of 11 amino acids. The CDR3 coding sequence is TGCAGTGCTAATGAGGGCTGGGAAGCTTTCTTT. Protein: CSANEGWEAFF.

The genes are TRBV9 and TRBJ2-7; 9 positions agree with TRBD2. Germline assignment: CDR1 SGDLS and CDR2 YYNGEE. With 0 bases clipped from V and 4 bases from J, the junction kept 5 bases outside the gene matches. The CDR3 extends over 15 amino acids. This chain's CDR3 is CASSVAGLAPYEQYF. The CDR3 region has the DNA TGTGCCAGCAGCGTAGCTGGACTAGCGCCGTACGAGCAGTACTTC.

The rearrangement uses TRBV30 and TRBJ2-1; possibly TRBD2 for D (5 bases). The CDR3 extends over 14 amino acids. Looked up from germline, CDR1 is GTSNPN and CDR2 is SVGIG (reference sequence). The CDR3 bases are TGTGCTGGAGCTAGGCCGGGGTTCGAGAATGAGCAGTTCTTC. It codes for CAGARPGFENEQFF. Supplemented by reference TRBV30 and TRBJ2-1, the full variable domain reads SQTIHQWPATLVQPVGSPLSLECTVEGTSNPNLYWYRQAAGRGLQLLFYSVGIGQISSEVPQNLSASRPQDRQFILSSKKLLLSDSGFYLCAGARPGFENEQFFGPGTRLTVL.

With respect to this clone: Other DNA sequences in the sample encode the same CDR3. The rearrangement uses TRBV2 and TRBJ1-1; D call uncertain. The germline V gene encodes CDR1 SNHLY and CDR2 FYNNEI. The germline V and J ends were trimmed by 7 bases and 7 bases, with 16 bases remaining between them. CDR3 length: 13 amino acids. The CDR3 spells CASTPRWVGEAFF. The CDR3 DNA reads TGTGCCAGCACCCCCAGGTGGGTAGGTGAAGCTTTCTTT.

The V and J genes are TRBV29-1 and TRBJ2-1, with 8 bases fitting TRBD2. This CDR3 has 13 amino acids. Germline CDR1 SQVTM, CDR2 ANQGSEA. The J segment lost 4 bases and the V segment lost 5 bases, leaving 4 bases of the junction unmatched. This CDR3 is CSVSGGRYNEQFF. CDR3 nucleotides: TGCAGCGTTTCCGGCGGGAGGTACAATGAGCAGTTCTTC.

The chain is built from TRBV19 and TRBJ2-7, with D tentatively TRBD1 (5 bases). This CDR3 comprises 15 residues. Germline CDR1 and CDR2: LNHDA and SQIVND (reference sequence). The germline V and J ends were trimmed by 4 bases and 2 bases, with 15 bases remaining between them. CDR3 amino acids: CASSSPPDTAYEQYF. The CDR3 DNA sequence: TGTGCCAGTAGTAGCCCCCCGGACACCGCCTACGAGCAGTACTTC.

The CDR3 region has the DNA TGTGCCAGCAGCCCAGGGTCTTATAATTCACCCCTCCACTTT. Translating it yields CASSPGSYNSPLHF. The rearrangement joins TRBV7-3 to TRBJ1-6; D possibly corresponds to TRBD1 (5 bases). Trimming cost V 5 bases and J 4 bases, with 9 bases left between them. CDR1 SGHTA and CDR2 FQGTGA come from the germline V gene. This CDR3 region has 14 residues.

The gene calls are TRBV24-1 and TRBJ1-1; D is possibly TRBD1 (5 bases). This CDR3 has 15 residues. V was clipped by 0 bases and J by 4 bases, with 11 bases between them. Germline V gives CDR1 KGHDR, CDR2 SFDVKD. The CDR3 sequence: CATSDLSRGGTEAFF. The CDR3 nucleotides read TGTGCCACCAGTGATTTGTCTCGGGGGGGCACTGAAGCTTTCTTT.

The rearrangement uses TRBV19 and TRBJ1-2; possibly TRBD1 for D (5 bases). This CDR3 has 12 amino acids. CDR1 and CDR2 (germline): LNHDA, SQIVND (reference sequence). V was trimmed by 3 bases and J by 8 bases, leaving 10 bases between them. The CDR3 is CASSIETVGYTF. Written as DNA, the CDR3 is TGTGCCAGTAGTATCGAGACAGTCGGCTACACCTTC.

Regarding this clone: Other DNA sequences in this specimen translate into the identical CDR3. The chain employs TRBV5-1 and TRBJ1-3; unclear D gene. Germline assignment: CDR1 SGHRS and CDR2 YFSETQ. V lost 0 bases and J 0 bases, leaving 7 bases between the germline ends. The CDR3 consists of 15 residues. CDR3: CASSLEAGSGNTIYF. The DNA for the CDR3 is TGCGCCAGCAGCTTGGAGGCAGGCTCTGGAAACACCATATATTTT.